This T cell receptor (beta chain) was profiled in a study of blood T cell repertoires in COVID-19. Enrolled during active infection, Seattle patients were then followed longitudinally. The repertoire was sequenced with immunoSEQ multiplex PCR; TCRdb's copy has only in-frame clones and lacks some. The table records 410,000 or so clones, over 75% of them present only once. This sequence was found in a woman in her thirties or forties with COVID-19, enrolled during active disease. The sequenced sample consisted of peripheral blood.

The DNA for the CDR3 is TGTGCCAGCAGCCCAAGGAGGCAGGCAAATGAGCAGTTCTTC. The encoded protein is CASSPRRQANEQFF. The chain couples TRBV7-3 to TRBJ2-1; tentatively, D is TRBD2 (5 bases). The CDR3 covers 14 residues. Germline lookup yields CDR1 SGHTA and CDR2 FQGTGA. V was trimmed by 5 bases and J by 7 bases, leaving 15 bases between them. Drawing the rest from reference TRBV7-3 and TRBJ2-1, the complete variable domain is GAGVSQTPSNKVTEKGKYVELRCDPISGHTALYWYRQSLGQGPEFLIYFQGTGAADDSGLPNDRFFAVRPEGSVSTLKIQRTERGDSAVYLCASSPRRQANEQFFGPGTRLTVL.